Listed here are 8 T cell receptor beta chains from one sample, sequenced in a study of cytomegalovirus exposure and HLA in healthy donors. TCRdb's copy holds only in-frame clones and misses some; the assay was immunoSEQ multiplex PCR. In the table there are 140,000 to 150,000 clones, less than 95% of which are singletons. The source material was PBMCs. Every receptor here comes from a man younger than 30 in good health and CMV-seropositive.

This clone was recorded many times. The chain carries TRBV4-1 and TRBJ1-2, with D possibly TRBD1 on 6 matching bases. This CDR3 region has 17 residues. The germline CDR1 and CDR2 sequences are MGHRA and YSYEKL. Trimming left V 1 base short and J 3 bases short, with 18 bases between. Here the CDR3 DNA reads TGCGCCAGCAGCCAAGTTGGGGGCCGGGTCCCCCACTATGGCTACACCTTC. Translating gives CASSQVGGRVPHYGYTF.

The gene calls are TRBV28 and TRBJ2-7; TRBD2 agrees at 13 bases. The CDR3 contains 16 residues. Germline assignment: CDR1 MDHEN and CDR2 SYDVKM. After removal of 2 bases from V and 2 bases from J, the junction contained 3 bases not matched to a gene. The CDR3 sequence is CASSLRLAGGTYEQYF. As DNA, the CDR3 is TGTGCCAGCAGTTTACGACTAGCGGGGGGCACCTACGAGCAGTACTTC. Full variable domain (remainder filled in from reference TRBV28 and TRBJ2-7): DVKVTQSSRYLVKRTGEKVFLECVQDMDHENMFWYRQDPGLGLRLIYFSYDVKMKEKGDIPEGYSVSREKKERFSLILESASTNQTSMYLCASSLRLAGGTYEQYFGPGTRLTVT.

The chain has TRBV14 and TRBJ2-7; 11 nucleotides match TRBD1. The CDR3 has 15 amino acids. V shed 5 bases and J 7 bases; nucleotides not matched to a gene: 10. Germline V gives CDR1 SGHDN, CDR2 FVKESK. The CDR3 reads CASSYGTGGMREQYF. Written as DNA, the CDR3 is TGTGCCAGCAGCTATGGGACAGGGGGAATGAGGGAGCAGTACTTC.

As DNA, the CDR3 is TGCGCCAGCAGCCGTTACCCTAGCGGGAGGGCCGGGGAGCTGTTTTTT. Its translation is CASSRYPSGRAGELFF. The chain has TRBV5-1 and TRBJ2-2; 12 positions agree with TRBD2. The CDR3 covers 16 residues. Trimming removed 4 bases from V and 6 bases from J; junction bases left unmatched: 7. Germline V CDR1 and CDR2: SGHRS, YFSETQ.

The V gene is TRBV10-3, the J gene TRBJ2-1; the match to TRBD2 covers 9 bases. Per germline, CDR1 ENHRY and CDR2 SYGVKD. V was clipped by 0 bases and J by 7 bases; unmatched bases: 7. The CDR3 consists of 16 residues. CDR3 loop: CAISESLAGLWNEQFF. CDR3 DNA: TGTGCCATCAGTGAGTCCCTAGCGGGATTATGGAATGAGCAGTTCTTC.

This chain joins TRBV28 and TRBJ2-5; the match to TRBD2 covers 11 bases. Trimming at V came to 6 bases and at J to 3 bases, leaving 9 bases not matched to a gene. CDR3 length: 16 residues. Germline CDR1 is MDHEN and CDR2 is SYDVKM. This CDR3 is CASRGGSGRGEETQYF. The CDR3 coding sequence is TGTGCCAGCAGGGGTGGTAGCGGGAGGGGCGAAGAGACCCAGTACTTC.

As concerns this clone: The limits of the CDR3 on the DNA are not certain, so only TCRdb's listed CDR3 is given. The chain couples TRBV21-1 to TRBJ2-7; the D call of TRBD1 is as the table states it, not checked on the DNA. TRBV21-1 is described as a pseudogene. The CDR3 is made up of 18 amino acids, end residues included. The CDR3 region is CATESSWGTGAPYYEQYF.

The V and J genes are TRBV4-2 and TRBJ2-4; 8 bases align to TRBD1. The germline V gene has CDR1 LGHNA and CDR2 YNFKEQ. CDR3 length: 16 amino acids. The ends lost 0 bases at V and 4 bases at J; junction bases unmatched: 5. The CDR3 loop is CASSQDQRTGKNIQYF. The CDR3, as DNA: TGTGCCAGCAGCCAAGACCAACGGACAGGGAAAAACATTCAGTACTTC.